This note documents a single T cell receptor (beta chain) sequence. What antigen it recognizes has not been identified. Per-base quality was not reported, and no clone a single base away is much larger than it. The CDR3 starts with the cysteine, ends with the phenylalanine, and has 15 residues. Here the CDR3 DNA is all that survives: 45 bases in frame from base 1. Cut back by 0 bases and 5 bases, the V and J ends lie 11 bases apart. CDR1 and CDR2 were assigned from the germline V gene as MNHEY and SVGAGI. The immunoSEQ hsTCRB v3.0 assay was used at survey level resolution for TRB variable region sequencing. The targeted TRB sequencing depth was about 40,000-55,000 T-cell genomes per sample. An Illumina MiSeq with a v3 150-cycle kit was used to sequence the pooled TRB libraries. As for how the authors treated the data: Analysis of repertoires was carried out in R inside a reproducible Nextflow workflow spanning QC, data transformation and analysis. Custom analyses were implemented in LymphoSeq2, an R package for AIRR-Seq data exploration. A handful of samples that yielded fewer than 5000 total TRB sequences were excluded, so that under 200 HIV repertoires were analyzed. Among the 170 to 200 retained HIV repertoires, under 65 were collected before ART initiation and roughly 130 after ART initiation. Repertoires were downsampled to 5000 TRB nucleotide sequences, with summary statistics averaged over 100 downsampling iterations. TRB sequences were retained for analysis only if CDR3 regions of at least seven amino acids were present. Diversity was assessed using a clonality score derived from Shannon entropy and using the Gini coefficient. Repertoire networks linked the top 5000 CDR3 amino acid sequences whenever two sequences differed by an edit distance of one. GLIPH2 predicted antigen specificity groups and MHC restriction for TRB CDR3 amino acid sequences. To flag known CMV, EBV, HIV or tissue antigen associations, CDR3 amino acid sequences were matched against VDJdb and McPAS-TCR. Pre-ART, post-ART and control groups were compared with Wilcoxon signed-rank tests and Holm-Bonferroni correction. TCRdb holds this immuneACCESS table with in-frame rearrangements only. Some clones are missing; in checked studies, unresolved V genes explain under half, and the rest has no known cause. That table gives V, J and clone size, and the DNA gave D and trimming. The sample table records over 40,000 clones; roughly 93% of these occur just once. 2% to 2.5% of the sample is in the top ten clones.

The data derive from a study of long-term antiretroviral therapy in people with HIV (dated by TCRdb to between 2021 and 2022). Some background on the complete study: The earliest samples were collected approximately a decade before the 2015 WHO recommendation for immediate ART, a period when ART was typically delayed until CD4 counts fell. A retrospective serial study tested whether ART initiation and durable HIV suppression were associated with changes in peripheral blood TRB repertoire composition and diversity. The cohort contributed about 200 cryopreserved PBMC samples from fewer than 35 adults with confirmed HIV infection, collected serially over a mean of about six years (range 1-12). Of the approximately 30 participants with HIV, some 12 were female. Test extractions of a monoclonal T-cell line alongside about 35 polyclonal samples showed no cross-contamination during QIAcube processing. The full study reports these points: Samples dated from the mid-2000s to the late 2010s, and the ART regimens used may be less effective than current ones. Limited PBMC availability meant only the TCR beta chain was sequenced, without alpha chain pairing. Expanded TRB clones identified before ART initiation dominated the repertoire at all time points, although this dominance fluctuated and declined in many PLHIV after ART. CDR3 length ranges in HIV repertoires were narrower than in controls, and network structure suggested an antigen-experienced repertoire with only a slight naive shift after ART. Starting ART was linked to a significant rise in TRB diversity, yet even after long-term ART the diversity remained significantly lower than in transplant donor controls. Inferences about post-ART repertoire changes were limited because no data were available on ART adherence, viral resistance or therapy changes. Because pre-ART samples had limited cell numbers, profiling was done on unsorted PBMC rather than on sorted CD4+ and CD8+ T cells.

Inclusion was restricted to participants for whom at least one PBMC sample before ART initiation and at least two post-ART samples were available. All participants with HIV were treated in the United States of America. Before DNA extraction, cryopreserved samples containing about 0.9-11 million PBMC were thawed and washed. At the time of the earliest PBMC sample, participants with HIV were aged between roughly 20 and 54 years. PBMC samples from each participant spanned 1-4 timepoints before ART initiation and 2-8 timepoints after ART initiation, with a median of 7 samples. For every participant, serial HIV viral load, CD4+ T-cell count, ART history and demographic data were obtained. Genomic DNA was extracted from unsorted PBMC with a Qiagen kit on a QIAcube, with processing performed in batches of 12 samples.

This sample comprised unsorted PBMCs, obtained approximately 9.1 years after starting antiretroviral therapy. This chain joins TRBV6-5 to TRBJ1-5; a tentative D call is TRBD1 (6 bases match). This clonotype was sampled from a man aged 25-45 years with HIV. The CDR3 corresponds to CASSYSAGDYQPQHF. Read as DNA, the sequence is TGTGCCAGCAGTTACTCGGCAGGGGATTATCAGCCCCAGCATTTT.